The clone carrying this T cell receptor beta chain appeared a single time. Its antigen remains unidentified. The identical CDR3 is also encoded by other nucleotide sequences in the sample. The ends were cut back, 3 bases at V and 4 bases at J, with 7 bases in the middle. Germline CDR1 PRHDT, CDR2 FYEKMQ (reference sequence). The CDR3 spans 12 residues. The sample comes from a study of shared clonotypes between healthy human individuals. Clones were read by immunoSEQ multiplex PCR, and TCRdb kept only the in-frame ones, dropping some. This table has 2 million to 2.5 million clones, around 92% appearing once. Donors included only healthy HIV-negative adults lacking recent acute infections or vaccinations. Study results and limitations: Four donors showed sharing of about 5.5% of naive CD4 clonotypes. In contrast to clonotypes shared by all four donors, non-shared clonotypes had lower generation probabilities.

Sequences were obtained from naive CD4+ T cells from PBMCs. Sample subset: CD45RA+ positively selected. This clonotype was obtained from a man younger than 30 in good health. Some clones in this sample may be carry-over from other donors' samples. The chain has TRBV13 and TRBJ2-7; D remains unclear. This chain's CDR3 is CASSFGRYEQYF. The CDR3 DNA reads TGTGCCAGCAGCTTCGGTCGGTACGAGCAGTACTTC.